These 8 T cell receptor beta chains were all obtained from the same sample, sequenced in a study of shared clonotypes between healthy human individuals. The data were produced by immunoSEQ multiplex PCR, yet TCRdb's version contains in-frame clones alone and is incomplete. Of about 1.1 million clones listed, around 78% are singletons. Specimen: memory CD4+ T cells from PBMCs. The subset denotes: CD45RA-negative fraction. The receptor set was obtained from a young man in good health. Some clones in this sample may be carry-over from other donors' samples.

V usage is TRBV4-3 and J usage is TRBJ1-2; D call uncertain. This CDR3 has 12 residues. Trimming stripped 0 bases from V and 8 bases from J, with 7 bases between. Germline CDR1 LGHNA, CDR2 YSLEER. CDR3 in DNA: TGCGCCAGCAGCCAAGATCCGGGGGGCTACACCTTC. This encodes CASSQDPGGYTF.

The gene calls are TRBV28 and TRBJ2-3; D may be TRBD2 (6 bases). CDR1 and CDR2 from the germline V gene are MDHEN and SYDVKM. This CDR3 comprises 14 residues. Deletions cut 1 base from V and 5 bases from J, with 10 bases between. The CDR3 protein is CASSLYAGGDTQYF. The CDR3 coding sequence is TGTGCCAGCAGTTTATACGCCGGGGGAGATACGCAGTATTTT.

Regarding this clone: Within the sample, other DNA sequences also encode this same CDR3. CDR3 sequence: CASSLVGTGELFF. CDR3 DNA: TGTGCCAGCAGTTTGGTGGGGACCGGGGAGCTGTTTTTT. The chain is built from TRBV28 and TRBJ2-2; the D is unclear. Per germline, CDR1 MDHEN and CDR2 SYDVKM. V lost 3 bases to trimming and J lost 5 bases, with 7 bases between them. This CDR3 contains 13 residues. Variable domain in full (rest from reference TRBV28 and TRBJ2-2): DVKVTQSSRYLVKRTGEKVFLECVQDMDHENMFWYRQDPGLGLRLIYFSYDVKMKEKGDIPEGYSVSREKKERFSLILESASTNQTSMYLCASSLVGTGELFFGEGSRLTVL.

The chain couples TRBV15 to TRBJ2-7; TRBD1 agrees at 7 bases. Germline V gene data show CDR1 as LNHNV and CDR2 as YYDKDF (reference sequence). This CDR3 comprises 16 residues. The ends lost 4 bases at V and 0 bases at J; junction bases unmatched: 9. The CDR3 region is CATSTEDRKISYEQYF. DNA of the CDR3: TGTGCCACCAGCACTGAGGACAGGAAGATCTCCTACGAGCAGTACTTC.

A remark on this clone: This CDR3 is also generated by other DNA sequences in the sample. The V call is TRBV5-1, the J call TRBJ1-2; D is undetermined. The CDR3 is 13 amino acids. Germline assignment: CDR1 SGHRS and CDR2 YFSETQ. The V end was cut by 2 bases, the J end by 5 bases, with 10 bases between. CDR3 in amino acids: CASSLGRLYGYTF. DNA for the CDR3: TGCGCCAGCAGCTTAGGACGGCTGTATGGCTACACCTTC.

This clone occurred a few times. In DNA, the CDR3 is TGTGCCAGCAGCCCTACGAAAGAGGCCCACGAGCAGTACTTC. Encoded protein: CASSPTKEAHEQYF. The J gene is TRBJ2-7, the V gene TRBV7-3; D is unclear. The CDR3 consists of 14 residues. Per the germline V gene, CDR1 is SGHTA and CDR2 is FQGTGA. The V gene lost 5 bases and the J gene lost 5 bases, with 16 bases spanning the gap.

The V gene is TRBV18, the J gene TRBJ2-6, with D tentatively TRBD1 (6 bases). The V end was cut by 3 bases, the J end by 0 bases, with 15 bases between. CDR3 length equals 18 residues. CDR1 is KGHSH and CDR2 is LQKENI in the germline V gene. The chain's CDR3 is CASSPGSGASSGANVLTF. In nucleotides, the CDR3 is TGTGCCAGCTCACCTGGCTCAGGGGCGTCCTCTGGGGCCAACGTCCTGACTTTC.

The chain couples TRBV19 to TRBJ2-2; no clear D gene. Germline V lookup: CDR1 LNHDA, CDR2 SQIVND (reference sequence). There are 13 residues in the CDR3. With 5 bases removed from V and 6 bases from J, the gap between germline ends came to 10 bases. Written as DNA, the CDR3 is TGTGCCAGTAGTTTTCTTGGAGCCGGGGAGCTGTTTTTT. Residues: CASSFLGAGELFF.